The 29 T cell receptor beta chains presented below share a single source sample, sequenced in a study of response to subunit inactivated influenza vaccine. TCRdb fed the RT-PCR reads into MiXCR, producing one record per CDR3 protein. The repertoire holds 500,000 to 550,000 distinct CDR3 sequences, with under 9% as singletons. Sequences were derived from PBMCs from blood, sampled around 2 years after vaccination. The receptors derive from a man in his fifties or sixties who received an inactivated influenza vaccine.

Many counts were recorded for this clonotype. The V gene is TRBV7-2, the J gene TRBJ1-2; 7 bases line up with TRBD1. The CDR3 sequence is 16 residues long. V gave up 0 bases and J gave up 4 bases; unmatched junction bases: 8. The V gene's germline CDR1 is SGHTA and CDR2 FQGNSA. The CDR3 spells CASSLARRGRVYGYTF. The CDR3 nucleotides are TGTGCCAGCAGCTTAGCGCGGAGGGGGCGCGTCTATGGCTACACCTTC.

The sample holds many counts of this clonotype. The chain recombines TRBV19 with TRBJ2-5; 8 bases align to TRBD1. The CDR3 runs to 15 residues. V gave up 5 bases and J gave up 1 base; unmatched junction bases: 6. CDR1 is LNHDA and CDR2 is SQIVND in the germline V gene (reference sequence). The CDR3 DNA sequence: TGTGCCAGTAGTCCCCGGGACAGGATCCAAGAGACCCAGTACTTC. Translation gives CASSPRDRIQETQYF.

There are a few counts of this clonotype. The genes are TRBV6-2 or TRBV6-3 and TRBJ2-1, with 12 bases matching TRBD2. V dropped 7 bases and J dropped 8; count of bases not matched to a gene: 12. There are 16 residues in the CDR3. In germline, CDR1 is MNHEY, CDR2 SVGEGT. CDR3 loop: CASTSGGLAGLDEQFF. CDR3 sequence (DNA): TGTGCCAGCACCTCCGGTGGACTAGCGGGACTCGATGAGCAGTTCTTC.

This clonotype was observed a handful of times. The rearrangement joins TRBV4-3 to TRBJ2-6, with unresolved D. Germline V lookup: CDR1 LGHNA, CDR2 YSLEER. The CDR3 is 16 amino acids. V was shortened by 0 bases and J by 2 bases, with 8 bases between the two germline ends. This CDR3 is CASSQDFRAGANVLTF. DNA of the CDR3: TGCGCCAGCAGCCAAGATTTTAGGGCTGGGGCCAACGTCCTGACTTTC.

This CDR3 reads CASSIGPGKLFF. Here the CDR3 DNA reads TGTGCCAGCAGTATCGGGCCGGGTAAACTGTTTTTT. This chain uses TRBV12-3 or TRBV12-4 with TRBJ1-4; D call uncertain. Trimming shortened V by 5 bases and J by 11 bases, and 12 bases separated the two germline ends. This CDR3 is built from 12 residues.

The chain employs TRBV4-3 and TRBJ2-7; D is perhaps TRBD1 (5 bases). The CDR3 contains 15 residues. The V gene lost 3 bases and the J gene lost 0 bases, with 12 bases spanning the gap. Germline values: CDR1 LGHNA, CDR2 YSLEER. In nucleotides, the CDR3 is TGCGCCAGCAGCCACTTGACAGCTAGCTCCTACGAGCAGTACTTC. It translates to CASSHLTASSYEQYF.

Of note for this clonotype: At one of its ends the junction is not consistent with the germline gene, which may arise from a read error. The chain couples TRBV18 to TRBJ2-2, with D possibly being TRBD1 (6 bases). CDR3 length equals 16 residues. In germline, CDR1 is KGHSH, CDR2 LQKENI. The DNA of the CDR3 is TGTGCCAGCTCCCCACCCCAGGACAGGAACACCGGGGAGCTGTTTTTT. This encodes CASSPPQDRNTGELFF.

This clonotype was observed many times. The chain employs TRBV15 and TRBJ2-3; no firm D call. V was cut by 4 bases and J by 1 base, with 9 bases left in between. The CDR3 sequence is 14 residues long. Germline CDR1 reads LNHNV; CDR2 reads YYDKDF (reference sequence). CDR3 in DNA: TGTGCCACCAGCATGACATTTGGCACAGATACGCAGTATTTT. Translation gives CATSMTFGTDTQYF.

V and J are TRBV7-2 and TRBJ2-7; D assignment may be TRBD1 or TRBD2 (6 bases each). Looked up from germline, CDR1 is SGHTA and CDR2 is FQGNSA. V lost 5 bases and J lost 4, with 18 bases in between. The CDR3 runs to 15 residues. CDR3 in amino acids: CASSPVAGQGYEQYF. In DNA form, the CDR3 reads TGTGCCAGCAGCCCCGTGGCGGGGCAGGGGTACGAGCAGTACTTC.

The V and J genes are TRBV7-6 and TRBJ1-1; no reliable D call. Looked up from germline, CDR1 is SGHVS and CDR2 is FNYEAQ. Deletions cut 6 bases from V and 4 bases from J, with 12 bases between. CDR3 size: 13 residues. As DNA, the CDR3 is TGTGCCAGCAGTTTTGACCTGGGCACTGAAGCTTTCTTT. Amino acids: CASSFDLGTEAFF.

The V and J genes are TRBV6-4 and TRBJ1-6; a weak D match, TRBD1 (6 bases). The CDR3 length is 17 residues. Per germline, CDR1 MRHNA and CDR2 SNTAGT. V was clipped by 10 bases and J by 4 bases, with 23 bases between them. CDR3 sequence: CATPETGDPVYNSPLHF. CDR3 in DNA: TGTGCCACACCGGAGACAGGAGATCCCGTTTATAATTCACCCCTCCACTTT.

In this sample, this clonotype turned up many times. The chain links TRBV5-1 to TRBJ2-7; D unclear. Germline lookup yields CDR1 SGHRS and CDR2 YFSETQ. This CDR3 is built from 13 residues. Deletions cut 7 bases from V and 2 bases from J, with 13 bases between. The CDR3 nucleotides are TGCGCCAGCGGAGAGGACGATACCTACGAGCAGTACTTC. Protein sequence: CASGEDDTYEQYF.

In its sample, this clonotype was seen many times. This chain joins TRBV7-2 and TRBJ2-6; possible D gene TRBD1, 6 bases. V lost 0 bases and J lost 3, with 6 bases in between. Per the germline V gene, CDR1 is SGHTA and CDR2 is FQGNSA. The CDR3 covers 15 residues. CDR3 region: CASSLARGGANVLTF. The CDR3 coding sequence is TGTGCCAGCAGCTTAGCCAGGGGTGGGGCCAACGTCCTGACTTTC.

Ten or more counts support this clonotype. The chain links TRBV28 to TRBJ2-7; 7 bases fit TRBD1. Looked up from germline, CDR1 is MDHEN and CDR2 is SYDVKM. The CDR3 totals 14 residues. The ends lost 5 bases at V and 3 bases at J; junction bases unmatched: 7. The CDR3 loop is CASSLRTGIYEQYF. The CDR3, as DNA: TGTGCCAGCAGTCTACGGACAGGCATCTACGAGCAGTACTTC.

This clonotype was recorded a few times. CDR3 protein: CASSFYSQETQYF. CDR3 in DNA: TGTGCCAGCAGTTTTTACAGCCAAGAGACCCAGTACTTC. The rearrangement uses TRBV6-6 and TRBJ2-5; D unclear. Trimming took 4 bases from V and 1 from J, leaving 7 bases between them. The CDR3 contains 13 residues. Per germline, CDR1 MNHNY and CDR2 SVGAGI (reference sequence).

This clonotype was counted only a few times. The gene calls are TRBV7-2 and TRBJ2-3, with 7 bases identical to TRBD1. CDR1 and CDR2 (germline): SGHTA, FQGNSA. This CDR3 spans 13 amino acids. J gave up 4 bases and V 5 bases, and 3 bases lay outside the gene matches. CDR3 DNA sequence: TGTGCCAGCAGCACCCAGGGGGCAGATACGCAGTATTTT. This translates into CASSTQGADTQYF.

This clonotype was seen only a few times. The DNA of the CDR3 is TGCAGTGCCGAACAGGGGGCCCAAAACATTCAGTACTTC. Translating it yields CSAEQGAQNIQYF. The chain carries TRBV20-1 and TRBJ2-4, with 9 bases aligning to TRBD1. Germline V gives CDR1 DFQATT, CDR2 SNEGSKA (reference sequence). V lost 6 bases to trimming and J lost 5 bases; unmatched junction nucleotides: 5. This CDR3 contains 13 residues.

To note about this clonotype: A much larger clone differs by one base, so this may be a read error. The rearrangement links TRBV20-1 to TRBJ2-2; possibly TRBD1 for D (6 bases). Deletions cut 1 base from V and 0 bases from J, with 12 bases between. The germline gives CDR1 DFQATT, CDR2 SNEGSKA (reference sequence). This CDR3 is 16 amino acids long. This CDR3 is CSARVWAGANTGELFF. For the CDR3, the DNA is TGCAGTGCTAGAGTTTGGGCAGGGGCGAACACCGGGGAGCTGTTTTTT.

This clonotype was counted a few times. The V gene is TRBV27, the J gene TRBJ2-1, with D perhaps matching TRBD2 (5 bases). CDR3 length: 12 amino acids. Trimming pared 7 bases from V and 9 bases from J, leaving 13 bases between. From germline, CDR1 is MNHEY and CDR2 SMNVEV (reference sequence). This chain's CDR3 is CASNSPRGEQFF. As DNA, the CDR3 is TGTGCCAGCAACTCGCCTCGGGGTGAGCAGTTCTTC.

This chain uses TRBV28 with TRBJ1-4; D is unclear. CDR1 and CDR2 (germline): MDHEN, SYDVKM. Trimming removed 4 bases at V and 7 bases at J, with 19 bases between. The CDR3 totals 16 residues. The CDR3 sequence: CASSSMTAGFSEKLFF. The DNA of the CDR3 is TGTGCCAGCAGTTCCATGACGGCCGGGTTTTCTGAAAAACTGTTTTTT.

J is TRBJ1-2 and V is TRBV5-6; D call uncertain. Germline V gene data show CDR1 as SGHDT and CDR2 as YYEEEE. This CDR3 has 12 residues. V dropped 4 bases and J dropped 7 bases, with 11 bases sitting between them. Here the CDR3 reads CASSLTSGGYTF. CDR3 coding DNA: TGTGCCAGCAGCCTAACATCCGGTGGCTACACCTTC. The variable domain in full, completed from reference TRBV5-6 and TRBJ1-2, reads DAGVTQSPTHLIKTRGQQVTLRCSPKSGHDTVSWYQQALGQGPQFIFQYYEEEERQRGNFPDRFSGHQFPNYSSELNVNALLLGDSALYLCASSLTSGGYTFGSGTRLTVV.

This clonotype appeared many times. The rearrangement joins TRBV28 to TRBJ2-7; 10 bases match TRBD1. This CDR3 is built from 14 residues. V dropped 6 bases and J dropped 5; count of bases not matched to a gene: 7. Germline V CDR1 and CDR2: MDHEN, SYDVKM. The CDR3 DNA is TGTGCCAGCAGCCCACCCGGGACAGGGGACGAGCAGTACTTC. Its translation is CASSPPGTGDEQYF. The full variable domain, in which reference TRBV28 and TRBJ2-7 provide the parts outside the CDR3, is DVKVTQSSRYLVKRTGEKVFLECVQDMDHENMFWYRQDPGLGLRLIYFSYDVKMKEKGDIPEGYSVSREKKERFSLILESASTNQTSMYLCASSPPGTGDEQYFGPGTRLTVT.

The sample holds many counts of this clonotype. The CDR3 DNA reads as TGCAGTGCTAGAGATTTCAGGACAGGACAAACCGGGGAGCTGTTTTTT. It yields the protein CSARDFRTGQTGELFF. The V gene is TRBV20-1, the J gene TRBJ2-2, with TRBD1 matching over 7 bases. The trim removed 0 bases at V and 5 bases at J, leaving 9 bases unmatched. Germline V CDR1 and CDR2: DFQATT, SNEGSKA (reference sequence). The CDR3 loop spans 16 amino acids.

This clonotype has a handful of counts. CDR3 in amino acids: CASSLGDSTNYGYTF. In DNA, the CDR3 is TGCGCCAGCAGCTTGGGGGACAGCACTAACTATGGCTACACCTTC. The V gene is TRBV5-1, the J gene TRBJ1-2; 7 nucleotides match TRBD1. The length of the CDR3 is 15 residues. Losses at the gene ends were 0 bases for V and 0 bases for J; bases not matched to a gene: 2. Germline assignment: CDR1 SGHRS and CDR2 YFSETQ.

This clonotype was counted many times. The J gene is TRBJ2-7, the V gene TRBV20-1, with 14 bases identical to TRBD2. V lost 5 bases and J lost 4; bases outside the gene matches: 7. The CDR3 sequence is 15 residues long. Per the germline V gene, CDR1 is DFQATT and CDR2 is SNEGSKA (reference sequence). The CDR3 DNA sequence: TGCAGTGCTCCCGGGACTAGCGGGAGCAGGTACGAGCAGTACTTC. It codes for CSAPGTSGSRYEQYF.

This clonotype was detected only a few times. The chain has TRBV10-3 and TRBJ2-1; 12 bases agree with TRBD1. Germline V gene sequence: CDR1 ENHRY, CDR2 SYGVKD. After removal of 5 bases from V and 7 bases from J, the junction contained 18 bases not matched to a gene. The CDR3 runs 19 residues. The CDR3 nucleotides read TGTGCCATCAGTACCACCGGGACAGGGGGCGGCCAGTCCCGTAATGAGCAGTTCTTC. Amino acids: CAISTTGTGGGQSRNEQFF.

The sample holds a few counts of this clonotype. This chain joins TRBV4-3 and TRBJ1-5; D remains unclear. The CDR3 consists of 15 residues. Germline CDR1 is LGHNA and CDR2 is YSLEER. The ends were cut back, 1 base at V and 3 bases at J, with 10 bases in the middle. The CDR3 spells CASSQVYDNNQPQHF. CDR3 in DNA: TGCGCCAGCAGCCAAGTTTATGACAACAATCAGCCCCAGCATTTT.

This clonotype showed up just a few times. CDR3 in DNA: TGTGCCAGCAGGCCCGTGGGTCAGCACAATTCACCCCTCCACTTT. It specifies CASRPVGQHNSPLHF. V and J are TRBV28 and TRBJ1-6; D is uncertain. Germline CDR1 and CDR2: MDHEN and SYDVKM. With 6 bases removed from V and 7 bases from J, the gap between germline ends came to 16 bases. The length of the CDR3 is 15 residues.

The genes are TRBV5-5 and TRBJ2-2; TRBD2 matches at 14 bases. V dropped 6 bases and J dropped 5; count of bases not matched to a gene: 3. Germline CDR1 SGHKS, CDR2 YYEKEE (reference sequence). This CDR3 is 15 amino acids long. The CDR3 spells CASTGTSGRTGELFF. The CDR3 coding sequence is TGTGCCAGCACCGGGACTAGCGGGAGAACCGGGGAGCTGTTTTTT. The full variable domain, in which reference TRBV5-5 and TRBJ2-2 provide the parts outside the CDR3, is DAGVTQSPTHLIKTRGQQVTLRCSPISGHKSVSWYQQVLGQGPQFIFQYYEKEERGRGNFPDRFSARQFPNYSSELNVNALLLGDSALYLCASTGTSGRTGELFFGEGSRLTVL.